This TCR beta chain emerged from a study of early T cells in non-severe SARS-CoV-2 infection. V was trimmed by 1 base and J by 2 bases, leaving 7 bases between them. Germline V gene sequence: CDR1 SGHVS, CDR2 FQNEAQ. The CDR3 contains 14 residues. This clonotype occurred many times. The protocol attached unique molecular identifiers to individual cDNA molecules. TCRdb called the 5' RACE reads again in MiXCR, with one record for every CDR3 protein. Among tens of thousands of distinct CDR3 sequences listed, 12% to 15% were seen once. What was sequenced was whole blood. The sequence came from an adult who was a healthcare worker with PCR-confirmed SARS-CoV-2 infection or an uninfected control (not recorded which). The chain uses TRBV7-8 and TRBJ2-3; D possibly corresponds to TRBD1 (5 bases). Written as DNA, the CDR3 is TGTGCCAGCAGCTTAGACAGGACCACAGATACGCAGTATTTT. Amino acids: CASSLDRTTDTQYF.